The 6 T cell receptor beta chains presented below share a single source sample, sequenced in a study of blood T cell repertoires in COVID-19. Profiled with immunoSEQ multiplex PCR; TCRdb holds only in-frame clones, not every one. In the table there are over 75,000 clones, almost 80% of which are singletons. Source material: peripheral blood. These receptors came from a human donor in a cohort sampled during active COVID-19.

This clone was detected a few times. The genes are TRBV11-2 and TRBJ1-3; weak D call: TRBD1 (5 bases). The V end lost 5 bases, the J end lost 0 bases, and 11 bases lay between the germline ends. CDR1 SGHAT and CDR2 FQNNGV come from the germline V gene. CDR3 length: 15 amino acids. CDR3: CASSAPDISGNTIYF. In DNA, the CDR3 is TGTGCCAGCAGCGCCCCGGACATCTCTGGAAACACCATATATTTT.

The rearrangement joins TRBV10-2 to TRBJ2-5, with 8 nucleotides matching TRBD1. This CDR3 has 17 residues. Germline values: CDR1 WSHSY, CDR2 SAAADI. Trimming at V came to 4 bases and at J to 5 bases, leaving 15 bases not matched to a gene. The CDR3 bases are TGCGCCAGCAGTGGCCTTCTTGGACAGGGAGTTTGGGAGACCCAGTACTTC. Its protein is CASSGLLGQGVWETQYF.

The rearrangement uses TRBV28 and TRBJ2-1; the D gene is possibly TRBD2 (6 bases). Germline CDR1 MDHEN, CDR2 SYDVKM. The V gene lost 6 bases and the J gene lost 1 base, with 13 bases spanning the gap. This CDR3 has 15 residues. Written as DNA, the CDR3 is TGTGCCAGCAGAATCGGGAGTCAATCCTACAATGAGCAGTTCTTC. Residues: CASRIGSQSYNEQFF.

This chain connects TRBV6-1 to TRBJ1-2, with D possibly matching TRBD1 (6 bases). The CDR3 consists of 15 residues. From germline, CDR1 is MNHNS and CDR2 SASEGT. The V and J ends lost 3 bases and 0 bases respectively, with 11 bases between them. The CDR3 coding sequence is TGTGCCAGCAGTGACCGGCGGACAGCTAACTATGGCTACACCTTC. As protein: CASSDRRTANYGYTF.

The chain links TRBV5-1 to TRBJ1-4; 8 bases match TRBD1. V was pared by 4 bases and J by 3 bases, with 5 bases of the junction left unmatched. The CDR3 is 15 residues long. Germline loops: CDR1 SGHRS, CDR2 YFSETQ. CDR3 sequence (DNA): TGCGCCAGCAGCAGGCAGGGGGCCTCTAATGAAAAACTGTTTTTT. This codes for CASSRQGASNEKLFF.

This sequence joins TRBV2 and TRBJ2-7; 8 nucleotides agree with TRBD1. Germline values: CDR1 SNHLY, CDR2 FYNNEI. CDR3 length: 14 amino acids. The junction had 9 bases not matched to a gene; V was cut back by 4 bases and J by 7 bases. For the CDR3, the DNA is TGTGCCAGCAGTGGACAGGGGCCCTCTCGGGAGCAGTACTTC. Translating it yields CASSGQGPSREQYF.